These 11 T cell receptor beta chains share one sample of origin, sequenced in a study of cytotoxic CD8 clonotypes in ibrutinib-treated CLL. Assay used: immunoSEQ multiplex PCR; TCRdb lists only in-frame clones, some missing. This sample has about 300,000 clones, with around 69% found just once. This material consisted of PBMCs, taken at disease progression, from a patient treated with ibrutinib. Every receptor here comes from a human donor with chronic lymphocytic leukemia.

The V gene is TRBV5-5, the J gene TRBJ2-7; TRBD2 matches 8 bases. This CDR3 has 15 amino acids. V shed 6 bases and J 4 bases; nucleotides not matched to a gene: 12. Looked up from germline, CDR1 is SGHKS and CDR2 is YYEKEE (reference sequence). CDR3: CASTHRGGHPYEQYF. The CDR3 DNA is TGTGCCAGCACCCACCGGGGGGGACACCCATACGAGCAGTACTTC.

The chain carries TRBV4-2 and TRBJ1-2; weak D call: TRBD1 (5 bases). CDR3 length: 17 residues. Trimming took off 0 bases at V and 8 bases at J, with 22 bases between the two ends. The germline V gene has CDR1 LGHNA and CDR2 YNFKEQ. The CDR3 spells CASSQDEGRSYRWGYTF. The CDR3 nucleotides are TGTGCCAGCAGCCAAGATGAGGGACGTTCCTATCGATGGGGCTACACCTTC.

The CDR3 DNA reads as TGCAGCGTTAAGACACACACTGAAGCTTTCTTT. Translation: CSVKTHTEAFF. V is TRBV29-1 and J is TRBJ1-1; D uncertain. The ends were cut back, 5 bases at V and 3 bases at J, with 7 bases in the middle. This CDR3 spans 11 amino acids. The germline V gene encodes CDR1 SQVTM and CDR2 ANQGSEA.

This clone came up once. This sample also contains other DNA sequences that code for the same CDR3. The V call is TRBV18, the J call TRBJ2-2; tentatively, D is TRBD1 (5 bases). V lost 1 base and J 0 bases, leaving 9 bases between the germline ends. From germline, CDR1 is KGHSH and CDR2 LQKENI. The CDR3 covers 16 residues. CDR3 residues: CASSPLQGSNTGELFF. DNA for the CDR3: TGTGCCAGCTCACCACTTCAGGGTTCGAACACCGGGGAGCTGTTTTTT.

The rearrangement links TRBV4-2 to TRBJ2-1; TRBD2 matches at 8 bases. After removal of 1 base from V and 4 bases from J, the junction contained 6 bases not matched to a gene. Germline CDR1 reads LGHNA; CDR2 reads YNFKEQ. The length of the CDR3 is 16 residues. For the CDR3, the DNA is TGTGCCAGCAGCCAAGGGGGCGGGGGGCTGTACAATGAGCAGTTCTTC. Translation: CASSQGGGGLYNEQFF.

This clone was observed a few times. This chain joins TRBV25-1 and TRBJ2-4; D possibly corresponds to TRBD2 (6 bases). The CDR3 totals 14 residues. V dropped 6 bases and J dropped 6 bases, with 15 bases sitting between them. Per the germline V gene, CDR1 is MGHDK and CDR2 is SYGVNS. The CDR3 spells CASRGVRGRNIQYF. In DNA form, the CDR3 reads TGTGCCAGCAGGGGGGTGCGGGGTAGAAACATTCAGTACTTC.

The V and J genes are TRBV5-6 and TRBJ1-2; D not resolved. V was trimmed by 4 bases and J by 7 bases, leaving 14 bases between them. CDR3 length equals 13 residues. CDR1 is SGHDT, CDR2 YYEEEE, per germline. The CDR3 is CASSLPRTAGYTF. The CDR3 DNA follows: TGTGCCAGCAGCCTACCACGCACAGCTGGCTACACCTTC.

The chain uses TRBV19 and TRBJ2-1; 12 nucleotides line up with TRBD2. V trimming: 7 bases; J trimming: 4 bases; junction bases outside the gene matches: 14. This CDR3 has 18 amino acids. CDR1 and CDR2 from the germline V gene are LNHDA and SQIVND (reference sequence). CDR3 bases: TGTGCCAGTACCAGGCAGACTAGCGGGGGCCGCACATACAATGAGCAGTTCTTC. It codes for CASTRQTSGGRTYNEQFF.

This clone has a handful of counts. The rearrangement joins TRBV5-1 to TRBJ1-1; D ambiguous. Germline V lookup: CDR1 SGHRS, CDR2 YFSETQ. The CDR3 has 14 amino acids. V was clipped by 0 bases and J by 2 bases, with 8 bases between them. The DNA for the CDR3 is TGCGCCAGCAGCTTGGAACGGTTAAACACTGAAGCTTTCTTT. Residues: CASSLERLNTEAFF.

V is TRBV9 and J is TRBJ1-1; 7 bases match TRBD1. There are 15 residues in the CDR3. V lost 4 bases to trimming and J lost 1 base; unmatched junction nucleotides: 7. CDR1 and CDR2 from the germline V gene are SGDLS and YYNGEE. The CDR3 protein is CASSFRDSTNTEAFF. CDR3 DNA sequence: TGTGCCAGCAGCTTTCGGGACAGCACGAACACTGAAGCTTTCTTT.

The rearrangement joins TRBV27 to TRBJ1-4, with D unresolved. CDR1 and CDR2 from the germline V gene are MNHEY and SMNVEV (reference sequence). The germline V and J ends were trimmed by 7 bases and 4 bases, with 22 bases remaining between them. The length of the CDR3 is 17 residues. The CDR3, as DNA: TGTGCCAGCAACCAGACCCCCCCTCATGAAGATAATGAAAAACTGTTTTTT. This sequence encodes CASNQTPPHEDNEKLFF.